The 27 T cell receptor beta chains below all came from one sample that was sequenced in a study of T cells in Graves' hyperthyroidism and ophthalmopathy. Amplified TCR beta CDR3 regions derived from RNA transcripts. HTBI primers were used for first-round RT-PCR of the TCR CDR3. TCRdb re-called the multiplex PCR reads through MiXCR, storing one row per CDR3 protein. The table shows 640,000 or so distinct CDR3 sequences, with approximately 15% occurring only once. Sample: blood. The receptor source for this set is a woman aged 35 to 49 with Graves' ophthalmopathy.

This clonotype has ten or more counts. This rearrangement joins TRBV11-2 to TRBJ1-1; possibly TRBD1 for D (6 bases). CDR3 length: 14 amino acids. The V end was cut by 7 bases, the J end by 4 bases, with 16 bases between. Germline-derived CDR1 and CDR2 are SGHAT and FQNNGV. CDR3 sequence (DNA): TGTGCCAGCACACAGGGTATGGAGTCCACTGAAGCTTTCTTT. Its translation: CASTQGMESTEAFF. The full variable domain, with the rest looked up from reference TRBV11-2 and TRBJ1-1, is EAGVAQSPRYKIIEKRQSVAFWCNPISGHATLYWYQQILGQGPKLLIQFQNNGVVDDSQLPKDRFSAERLKGVDSTLKIQPAKLEDSAVYLCASTQGMESTEAFFGQGTRLTVV.

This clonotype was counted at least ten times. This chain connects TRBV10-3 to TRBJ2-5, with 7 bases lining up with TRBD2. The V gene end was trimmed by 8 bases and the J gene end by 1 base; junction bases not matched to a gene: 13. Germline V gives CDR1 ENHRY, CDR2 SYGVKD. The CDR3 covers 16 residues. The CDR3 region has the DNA TGTGCCATCGGGCTCACACCCGGGACTATCCAAGAGACCCAGTACTTC. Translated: CAIGLTPGTIQETQYF.

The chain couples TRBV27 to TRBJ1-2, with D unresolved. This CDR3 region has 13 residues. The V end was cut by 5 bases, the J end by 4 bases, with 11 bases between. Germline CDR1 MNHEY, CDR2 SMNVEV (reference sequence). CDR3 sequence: CASSGNTAYGYTF. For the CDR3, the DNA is TGTGCCAGCAGTGGGAATACGGCCTATGGCTACACCTTC.

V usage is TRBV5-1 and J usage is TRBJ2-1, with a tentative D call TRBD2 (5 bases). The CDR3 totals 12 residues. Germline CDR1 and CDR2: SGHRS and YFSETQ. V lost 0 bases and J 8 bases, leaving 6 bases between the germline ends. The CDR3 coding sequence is TGCGCCAGCAGCTTGGTTAGCGATGAGCAGTTCTTC. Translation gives CASSLVSDEQFF.

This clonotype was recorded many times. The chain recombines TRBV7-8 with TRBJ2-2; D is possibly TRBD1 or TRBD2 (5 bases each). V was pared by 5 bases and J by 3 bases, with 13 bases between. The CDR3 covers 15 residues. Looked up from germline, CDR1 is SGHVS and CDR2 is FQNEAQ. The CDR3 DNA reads TGTGCCAGCAGCGACTCGGGGACGGACACCGGGGAGCTGTTTTTT. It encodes CASSDSGTDTGELFF.

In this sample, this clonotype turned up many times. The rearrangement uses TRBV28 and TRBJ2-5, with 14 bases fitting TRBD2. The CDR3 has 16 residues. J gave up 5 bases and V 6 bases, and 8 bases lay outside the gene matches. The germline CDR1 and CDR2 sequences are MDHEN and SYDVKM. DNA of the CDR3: TGTGCCAGCAGCACGGGACTAGCGGGAGCAGGGGAGACCCAGTACTTC. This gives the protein CASSTGLAGAGETQYF.

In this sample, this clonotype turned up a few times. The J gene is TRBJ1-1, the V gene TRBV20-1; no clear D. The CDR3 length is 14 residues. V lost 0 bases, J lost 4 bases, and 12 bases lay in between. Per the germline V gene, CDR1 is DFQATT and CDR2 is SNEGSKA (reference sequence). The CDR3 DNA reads TGCAGTGCTAGAGATTATTTTCGGGGCACTGAAGCTTTCTTT. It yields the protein CSARDYFRGTEAFF.

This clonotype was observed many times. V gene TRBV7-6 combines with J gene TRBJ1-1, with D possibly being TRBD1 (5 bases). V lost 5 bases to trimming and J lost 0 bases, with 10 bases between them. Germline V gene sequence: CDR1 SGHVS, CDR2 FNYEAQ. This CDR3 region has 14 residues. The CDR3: CASSPRDVNTEAFF. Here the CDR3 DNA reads TGTGCCAGCAGCCCCCGGGACGTGAACACTGAAGCTTTCTTT.

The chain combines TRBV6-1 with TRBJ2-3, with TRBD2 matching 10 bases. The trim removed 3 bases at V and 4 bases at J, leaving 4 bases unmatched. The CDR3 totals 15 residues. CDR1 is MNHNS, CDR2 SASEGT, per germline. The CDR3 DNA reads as TGTGCCAGCAGTGAGCTAGCGGGAGTTCCAGATACGCAGTATTTT. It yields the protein CASSELAGVPDTQYF.

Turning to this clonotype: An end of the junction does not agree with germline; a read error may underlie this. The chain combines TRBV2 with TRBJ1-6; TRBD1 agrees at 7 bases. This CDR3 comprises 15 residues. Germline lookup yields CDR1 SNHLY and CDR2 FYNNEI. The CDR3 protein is CASSEGQPDNSPLYF. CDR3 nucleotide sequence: TGTGCCAGCAGTGAGGGACAGCCTGATAATTCACCCCTCTACTTT.

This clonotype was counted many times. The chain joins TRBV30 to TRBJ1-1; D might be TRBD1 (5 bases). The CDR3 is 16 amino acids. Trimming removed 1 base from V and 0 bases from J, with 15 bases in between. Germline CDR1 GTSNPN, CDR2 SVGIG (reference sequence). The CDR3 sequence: CAWSGTGGGMNTEAFF. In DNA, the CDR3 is TGTGCCTGGAGTGGTACAGGCGGGGGGATGAACACTGAAGCTTTCTTT.

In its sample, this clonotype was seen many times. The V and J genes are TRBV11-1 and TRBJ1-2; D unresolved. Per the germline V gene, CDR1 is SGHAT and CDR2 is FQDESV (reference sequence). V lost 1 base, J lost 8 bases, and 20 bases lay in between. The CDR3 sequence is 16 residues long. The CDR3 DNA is TGTGCCAGCAGCTTAGTTTCTACTGAGGGCCTGGGAGGCTACACCTTC. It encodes CASSLVSTEGLGGYTF. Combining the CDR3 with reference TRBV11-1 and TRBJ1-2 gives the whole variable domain EAEVAQSPRYKITEKSQAVAFWCDPISGHATLYWYRQILGQGPELLVQFQDESVVDDSQLPKDRFSAERLKGVDSTLKIQPAELGDSAMYLCASSLVSTEGLGGYTFGSGTRLTVV.

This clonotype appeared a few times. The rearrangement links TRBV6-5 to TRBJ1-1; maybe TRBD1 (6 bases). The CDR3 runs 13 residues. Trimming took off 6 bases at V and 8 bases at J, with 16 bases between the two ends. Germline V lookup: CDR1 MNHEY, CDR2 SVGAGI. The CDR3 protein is CASRGAETVEAFF. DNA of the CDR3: TGTGCCAGCAGGGGGGCTGAGACAGTAGAAGCTTTCTTT.

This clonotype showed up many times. Written as DNA, the CDR3 is TGTGCCAGCAGCTTAAGCGGGAGGGACAATGAGCAGTTCTTC. Its protein is CASSLSGRDNEQFF. The V and J genes are TRBV11-3 and TRBJ2-1; 10 bases line up with TRBD2. The J segment lost 5 bases and the V segment lost 2 bases, leaving 0 bases of the junction unmatched. The germline gives CDR1 SGHNT, CDR2 YENEEA. CDR3 length: 14 amino acids.

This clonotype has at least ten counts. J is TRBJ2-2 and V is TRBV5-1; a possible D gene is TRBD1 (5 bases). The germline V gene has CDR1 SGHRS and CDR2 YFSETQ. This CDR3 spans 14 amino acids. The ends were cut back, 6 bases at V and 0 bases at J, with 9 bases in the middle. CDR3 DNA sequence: TGCGCCAGCAATCAGGGATCGAACACCGGGGAGCTGTTTTTT. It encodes CASNQGSNTGELFF. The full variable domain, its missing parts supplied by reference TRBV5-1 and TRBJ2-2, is KAGVTQTPRYLIKTRGQQVTLSCSPISGHRSVSWYQQTPGQGLQFLFEYFSETQRNKGNFPGRFSGRQFSNSRSEMNVSTLELGDSALYLCASNQGSNTGELFFGEGSRLTVL.

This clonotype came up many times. The DNA for the CDR3 is TGTGCCAGCAGCTTAGAAGGGAAGTTGAACACTGAAGCTTTCTTT. Translating gives CASSLEGKLNTEAFF. The V and J genes are TRBV11-2 and TRBJ1-1; D gene uncertain. Trimming pared 0 bases from V and 0 bases from J, leaving 8 bases between. Germline CDR1 SGHAT, CDR2 FQNNGV. The CDR3 is 15 amino acids.

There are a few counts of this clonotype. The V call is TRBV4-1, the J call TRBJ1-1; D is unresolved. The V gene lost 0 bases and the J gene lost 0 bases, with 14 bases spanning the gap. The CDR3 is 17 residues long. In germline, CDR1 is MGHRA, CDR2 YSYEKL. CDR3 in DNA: TGCGCCAGCAGCCAAGAACGACCGTGGAGCGTGAACACTGAAGCTTTCTTT. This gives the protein CASSQERPWSVNTEAFF.

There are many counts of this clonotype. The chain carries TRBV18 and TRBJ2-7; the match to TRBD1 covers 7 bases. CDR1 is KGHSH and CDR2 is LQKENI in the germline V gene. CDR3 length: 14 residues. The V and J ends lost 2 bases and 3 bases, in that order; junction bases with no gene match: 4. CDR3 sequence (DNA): TGTGCCAGCTCACCATCAGGGGGATACTACGAGCAGTACTTC. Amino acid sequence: CASSPSGGYYEQYF. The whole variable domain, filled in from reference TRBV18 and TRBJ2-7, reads NAGVMQNPRHLVRRRGQEARLRCSPMKGHSHVYWYRQLPEEGLKFMVYLQKENIIDESGMPKERFSAEFPKEGPSILRIQQVVRGDSAAYFCASSPSGGYYEQYFGPGTRLTVT.

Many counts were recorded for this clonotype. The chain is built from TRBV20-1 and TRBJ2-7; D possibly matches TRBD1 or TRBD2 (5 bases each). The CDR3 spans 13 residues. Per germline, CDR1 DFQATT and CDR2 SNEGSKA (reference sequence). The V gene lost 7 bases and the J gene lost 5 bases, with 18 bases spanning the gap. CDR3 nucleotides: TGCAGTGTCAAGGGACCTGTGACTAACGAGCAGTACTTC. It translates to CSVKGPVTNEQYF.

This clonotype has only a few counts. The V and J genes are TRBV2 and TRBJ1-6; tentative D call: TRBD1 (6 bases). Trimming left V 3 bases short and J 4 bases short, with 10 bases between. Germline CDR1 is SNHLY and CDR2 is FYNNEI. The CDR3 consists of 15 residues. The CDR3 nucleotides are TGTGCCAGCAGTGAGACGGGGGCATATAATTCACCCCTCCACTTT. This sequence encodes CASSETGAYNSPLHF.

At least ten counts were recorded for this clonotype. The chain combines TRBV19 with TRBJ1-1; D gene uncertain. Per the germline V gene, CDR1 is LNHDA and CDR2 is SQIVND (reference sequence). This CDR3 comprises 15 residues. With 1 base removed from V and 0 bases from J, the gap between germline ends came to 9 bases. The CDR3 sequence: CASSIGGQVNTEAFF. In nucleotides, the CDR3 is TGTGCCAGTAGTATAGGAGGGCAGGTGAACACTGAAGCTTTCTTT.

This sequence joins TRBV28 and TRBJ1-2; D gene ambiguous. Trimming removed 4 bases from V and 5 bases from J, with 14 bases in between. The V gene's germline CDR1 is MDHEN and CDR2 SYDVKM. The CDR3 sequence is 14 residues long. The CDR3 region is CASSSNRLLYGYTF. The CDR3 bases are TGTGCCAGCAGTTCCAACCGGTTATTATATGGCTACACCTTC.

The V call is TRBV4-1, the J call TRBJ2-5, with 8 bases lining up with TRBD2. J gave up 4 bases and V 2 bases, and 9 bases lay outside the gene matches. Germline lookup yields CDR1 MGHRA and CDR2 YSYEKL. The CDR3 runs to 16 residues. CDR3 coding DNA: TGCGCCAGCAGCCAAATACGGAGCGGGAGTAGAGAGACCCAGTACTTC. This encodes CASSQIRSGSRETQYF.

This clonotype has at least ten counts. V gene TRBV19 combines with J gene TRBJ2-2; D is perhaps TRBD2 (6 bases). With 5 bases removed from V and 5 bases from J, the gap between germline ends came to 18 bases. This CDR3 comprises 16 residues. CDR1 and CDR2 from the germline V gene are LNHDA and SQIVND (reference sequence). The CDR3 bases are TGTGCCAGTAGTCCTCTTTTCGGGAGAGGGACCGGGGAGCTGTTTTTT. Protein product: CASSPLFGRGTGELFF.

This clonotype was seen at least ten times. CDR3 amino acids: CAGGGGLAGAQYQETQYF. The DNA for the CDR3 is TGTGCCGGGGGCGGGGGACTAGCGGGAGCGCAGTACCAAGAGACCCAGTACTTC. The chain is built from TRBV9 and TRBJ2-5, with 14 bases matching TRBD2. CDR1 SGDLS and CDR2 YYNGEE come from the germline V gene. CDR3 length: 18 amino acids. Trimming removed 10 bases from V and 0 bases from J; junction bases left unmatched: 14.

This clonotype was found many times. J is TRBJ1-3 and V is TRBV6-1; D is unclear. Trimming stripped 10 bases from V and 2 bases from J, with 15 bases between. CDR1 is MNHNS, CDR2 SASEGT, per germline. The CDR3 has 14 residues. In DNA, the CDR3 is TGTGCCACCCGGACGGGGATGACTGGAAACACCATATATTTT. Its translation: CATRTGMTGNTIYF.

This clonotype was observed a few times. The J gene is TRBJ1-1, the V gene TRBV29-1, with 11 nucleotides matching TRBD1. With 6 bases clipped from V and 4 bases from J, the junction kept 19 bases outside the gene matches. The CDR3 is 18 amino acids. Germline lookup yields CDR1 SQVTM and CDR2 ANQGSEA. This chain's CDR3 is CSVALTFLGTGGGTEAFF. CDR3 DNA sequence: TGCAGCGTGGCCCTCACTTTTTTAGGGACAGGGGGGGGCACTGAAGCTTTCTTT. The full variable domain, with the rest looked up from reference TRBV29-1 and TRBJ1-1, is SAVISQKPSRDICQRGTSLTIQCQVDSQVTMMFWYRQQPGQSLTLIATANQGSEATYESGFVIDKFPISRPNLTFSTLTVSNMSPEDSSIYLCSVALTFLGTGGGTEAFFGQGTRLTVV.